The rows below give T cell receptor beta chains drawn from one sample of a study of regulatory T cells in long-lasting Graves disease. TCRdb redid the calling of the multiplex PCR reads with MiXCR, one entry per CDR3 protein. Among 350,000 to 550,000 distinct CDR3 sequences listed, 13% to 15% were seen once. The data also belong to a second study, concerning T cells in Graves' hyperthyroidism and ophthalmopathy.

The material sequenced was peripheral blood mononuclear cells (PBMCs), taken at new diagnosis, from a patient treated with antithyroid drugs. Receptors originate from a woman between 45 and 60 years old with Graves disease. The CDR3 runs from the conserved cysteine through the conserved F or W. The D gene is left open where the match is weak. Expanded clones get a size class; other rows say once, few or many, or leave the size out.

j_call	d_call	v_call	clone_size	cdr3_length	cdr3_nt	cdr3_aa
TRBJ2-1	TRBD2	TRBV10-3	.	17	TGTGCCAGCAAAGGGACTAGCGGGAGGGCGAGGAGGAATGAGCAGTTCTTC	CASKGTSGRARRNEQFF
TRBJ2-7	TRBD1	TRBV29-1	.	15	TGCAGCGTTGACACCGGGACAGGGGCGCCTGACGAGCAGTACTTC	CSVDTGTGAPDEQYF
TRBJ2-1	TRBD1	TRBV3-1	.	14	TGTGCCAGCAGCCCGCGACAGGGGCCAAATGAGCAGTTCTTC	CASSPRQGPNEQFF
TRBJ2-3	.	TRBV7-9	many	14	TGTGCCAGCGGGGGGCCAGCGGGCACAGATACGCAGTATTTT	CASGGPAGTDTQYF
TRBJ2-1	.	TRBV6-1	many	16	TGTGCCAGCAGTGAGTGGATGAAGGCATCCTACAATGAGCAGTTCTTC	CASSEWMKASYNEQFF
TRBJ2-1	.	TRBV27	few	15	TGTGCCAGCAGTTCTCAGGACCCGCGATACAATGAGCAGTTCTTC	CASSSQDPRYNEQFF
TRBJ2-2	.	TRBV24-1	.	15	TGTGCCACCAGTGATTTGCATGGAGCGGGCGGGGAGCTGTTTTTT	CATSDLHGAGGELFF
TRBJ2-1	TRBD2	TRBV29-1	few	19	TGCAGCGTTGAGGGTTCCTGGACAACGGGACTAGCGGTCAACAATGAGCAGTTCTTC	CSVEGSWTTGLAVNNEQFF
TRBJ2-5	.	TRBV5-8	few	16	TGTGCCAGCAGCTTGGGCTCCCAAGGGCTCCAAGAGACCCAGTACTTC	CASSLGSQGLQETQYF
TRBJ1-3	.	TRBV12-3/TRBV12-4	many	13	TGTGCCAGTTTAAGAAACTCTGGAAACACCATATATTTT	CASLRNSGNTIYF
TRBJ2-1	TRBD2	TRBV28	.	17	TGTGCCAGCAGGGGGACTCGTGGGCTAGCGGGAGTCCGACGGCAGTTCTTC	CASRGTRGLAGVRRQFF
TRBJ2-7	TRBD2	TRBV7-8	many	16	TGTGCCAGCAGCTTAGACGGAGCGGGAGGTTTCGGCGAGCAGTACTTC	CASSLDGAGGFGEQYF
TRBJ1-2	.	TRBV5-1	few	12	TGCGCCAGCAGCTTTGGGACCGATGGCTACACCTTC	CASSFGTDGYTF
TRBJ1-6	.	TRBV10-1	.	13	TGCGCCAGCAGTGAGTCGGTGGATTCACCCCTCCACTTT	CASSESVDSPLHF
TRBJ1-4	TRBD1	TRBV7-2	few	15	TGTGCCAGCAGCCCAGACAGGGGCTGGGGAGAAAAACTGTTTTTT	CASSPDRGWGEKLFF
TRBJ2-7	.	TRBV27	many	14	TGTGCCAGCAGTTTAGGGGGACCCCTTTACGAGCAGTACTTC	CASSLGGPLYEQYF
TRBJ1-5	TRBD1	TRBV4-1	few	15	TGCGCCAGCAGCCAAATGGAAGGGGGCTATCAGCCCCAGCATTTT	CASSQMEGGYQPQHF
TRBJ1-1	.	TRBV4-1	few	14	TGCGCCAGCAGCCAAGCTCCAAAACTGGGGTGGGCTTTCTTT	CASSQAPKLGWAFF
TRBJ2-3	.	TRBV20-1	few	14	TGCAGTGCTCCTTCGGGACGAACGACAGATACGCAGTATTTT	CSAPSGRTTDTQYF
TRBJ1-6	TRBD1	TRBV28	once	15	TGTGCCAGCAGTTTCTCAGGGGGCGGTAATTCACTCCTCCACTTT	CASSFSGGGNSLLHF
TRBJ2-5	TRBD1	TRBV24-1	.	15	TGTGCCACCAGTCCCCGATGGACAGGGAAAGAGACCCAGTACTTC	CATSPRWTGKETQYF
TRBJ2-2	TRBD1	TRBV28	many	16	TGTGCCAGCAGGACAGGGGTAGGGATCGACACCGGGGAGCTGTTTTTT	CASRTGVGIDTGELFF
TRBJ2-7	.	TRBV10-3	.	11	TGTGCCACCCAAACCTCCTACGAGCAGTACTTC	CATQTSYEQYF
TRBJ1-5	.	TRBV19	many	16	TGTGCCAGTAGTATGGGCCGTGGTAGATACAATCAGCCCCAGCATTTT	CASSMGRGRYNQPQHF
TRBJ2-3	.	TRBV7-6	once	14	TGTGCCAGCAGCGAACGCACTAGCACAGATACGCAGTATTTT	CASSERTSTDTQYF
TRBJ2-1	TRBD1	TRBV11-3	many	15	TGTGCCAGCAGCCCACGACAGGGGGCCTACAATGAGCAGTTCTTC	CASSPRQGAYNEQFF
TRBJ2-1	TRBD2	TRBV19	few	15	TGTGCCAGTAGTATGGGGACTAGCGGATACAATGAGCAGTTCTTC	CASSMGTSGYNEQFF
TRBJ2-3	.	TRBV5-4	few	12	TGTGCCAGCACCCTAGACACAGATACGCAGTATTTT	CASTLDTDTQYF
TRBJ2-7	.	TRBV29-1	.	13	TGCAGCGTTGCAAGTCCACTACCCTACGAGCAGTACTTC	CSVASPLPYEQYF
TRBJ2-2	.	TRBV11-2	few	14	TGTGCCAGCAGCCCCCCCGGGGGAGTCGGGGAGCTGTTTTTT	CASSPPGGVGELFF
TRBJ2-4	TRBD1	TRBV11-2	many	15	TGTGCCAGCAGTCCCCGACGGGACAGCGCGGGCATTCAGTACTTC	CASSPRRDSAGIQYF
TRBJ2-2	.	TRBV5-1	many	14	TGCGCCAGCAGCGCCCAAGGGGGGACCGGGGAGCTGTTTTTT	CASSAQGGTGELFF
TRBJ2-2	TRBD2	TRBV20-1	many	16	TGCAGTGCTAGATCTAGCGGGAGAGTAGGCACCGGGGAGCTGTTTTTT	CSARSSGRVGTGELFF
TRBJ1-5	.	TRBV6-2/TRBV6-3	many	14	TGTGCCAGCAGTGACGGGGGGGCTTATCAGCCCCAGCATTTT	CASSDGGAYQPQHF
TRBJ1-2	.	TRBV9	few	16	TGTGCCAGCAGCGGCAAGTGGGACCTAGGGAACTATGGCTACACCTTC	CASSGKWDLGNYGYTF
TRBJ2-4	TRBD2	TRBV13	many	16	TGTGCCAGCAGACCATTAGCGGGGACAGCCAAAAACATTCAGTACTTC	CASRPLAGTAKNIQYF
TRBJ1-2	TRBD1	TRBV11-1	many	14	TGTGCCAGCAGCTTAAGACAGGGAGAGGATGGCTACACCTTC	CASSLRQGEDGYTF
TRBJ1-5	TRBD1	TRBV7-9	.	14	TGTGCCAGCGGGAGGGGACAGAGCAATCAGCCCCAGCATTTT	CASGRGQSNQPQHF
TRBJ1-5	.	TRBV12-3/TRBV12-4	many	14	TGTGCCAGCAGTTTAGACGGTTTCAATCAGCCCCAGCATTTT	CASSLDGFNQPQHF
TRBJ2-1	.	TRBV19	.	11	TGTGCCAGTAGAGGGGTGCATGAGCAGTTCTTC	CASRGVHEQFF
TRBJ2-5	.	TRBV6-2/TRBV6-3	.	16	TGTGCCAGCAGTCCCCATCCGACAGGACTCCAAGAGACCCAGTACTTC	CASSPHPTGLQETQYF
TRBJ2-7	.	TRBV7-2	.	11	TGTGCCAGCAGCTTGGTGACAGAACAGTACTTC	CASSLVTEQYF